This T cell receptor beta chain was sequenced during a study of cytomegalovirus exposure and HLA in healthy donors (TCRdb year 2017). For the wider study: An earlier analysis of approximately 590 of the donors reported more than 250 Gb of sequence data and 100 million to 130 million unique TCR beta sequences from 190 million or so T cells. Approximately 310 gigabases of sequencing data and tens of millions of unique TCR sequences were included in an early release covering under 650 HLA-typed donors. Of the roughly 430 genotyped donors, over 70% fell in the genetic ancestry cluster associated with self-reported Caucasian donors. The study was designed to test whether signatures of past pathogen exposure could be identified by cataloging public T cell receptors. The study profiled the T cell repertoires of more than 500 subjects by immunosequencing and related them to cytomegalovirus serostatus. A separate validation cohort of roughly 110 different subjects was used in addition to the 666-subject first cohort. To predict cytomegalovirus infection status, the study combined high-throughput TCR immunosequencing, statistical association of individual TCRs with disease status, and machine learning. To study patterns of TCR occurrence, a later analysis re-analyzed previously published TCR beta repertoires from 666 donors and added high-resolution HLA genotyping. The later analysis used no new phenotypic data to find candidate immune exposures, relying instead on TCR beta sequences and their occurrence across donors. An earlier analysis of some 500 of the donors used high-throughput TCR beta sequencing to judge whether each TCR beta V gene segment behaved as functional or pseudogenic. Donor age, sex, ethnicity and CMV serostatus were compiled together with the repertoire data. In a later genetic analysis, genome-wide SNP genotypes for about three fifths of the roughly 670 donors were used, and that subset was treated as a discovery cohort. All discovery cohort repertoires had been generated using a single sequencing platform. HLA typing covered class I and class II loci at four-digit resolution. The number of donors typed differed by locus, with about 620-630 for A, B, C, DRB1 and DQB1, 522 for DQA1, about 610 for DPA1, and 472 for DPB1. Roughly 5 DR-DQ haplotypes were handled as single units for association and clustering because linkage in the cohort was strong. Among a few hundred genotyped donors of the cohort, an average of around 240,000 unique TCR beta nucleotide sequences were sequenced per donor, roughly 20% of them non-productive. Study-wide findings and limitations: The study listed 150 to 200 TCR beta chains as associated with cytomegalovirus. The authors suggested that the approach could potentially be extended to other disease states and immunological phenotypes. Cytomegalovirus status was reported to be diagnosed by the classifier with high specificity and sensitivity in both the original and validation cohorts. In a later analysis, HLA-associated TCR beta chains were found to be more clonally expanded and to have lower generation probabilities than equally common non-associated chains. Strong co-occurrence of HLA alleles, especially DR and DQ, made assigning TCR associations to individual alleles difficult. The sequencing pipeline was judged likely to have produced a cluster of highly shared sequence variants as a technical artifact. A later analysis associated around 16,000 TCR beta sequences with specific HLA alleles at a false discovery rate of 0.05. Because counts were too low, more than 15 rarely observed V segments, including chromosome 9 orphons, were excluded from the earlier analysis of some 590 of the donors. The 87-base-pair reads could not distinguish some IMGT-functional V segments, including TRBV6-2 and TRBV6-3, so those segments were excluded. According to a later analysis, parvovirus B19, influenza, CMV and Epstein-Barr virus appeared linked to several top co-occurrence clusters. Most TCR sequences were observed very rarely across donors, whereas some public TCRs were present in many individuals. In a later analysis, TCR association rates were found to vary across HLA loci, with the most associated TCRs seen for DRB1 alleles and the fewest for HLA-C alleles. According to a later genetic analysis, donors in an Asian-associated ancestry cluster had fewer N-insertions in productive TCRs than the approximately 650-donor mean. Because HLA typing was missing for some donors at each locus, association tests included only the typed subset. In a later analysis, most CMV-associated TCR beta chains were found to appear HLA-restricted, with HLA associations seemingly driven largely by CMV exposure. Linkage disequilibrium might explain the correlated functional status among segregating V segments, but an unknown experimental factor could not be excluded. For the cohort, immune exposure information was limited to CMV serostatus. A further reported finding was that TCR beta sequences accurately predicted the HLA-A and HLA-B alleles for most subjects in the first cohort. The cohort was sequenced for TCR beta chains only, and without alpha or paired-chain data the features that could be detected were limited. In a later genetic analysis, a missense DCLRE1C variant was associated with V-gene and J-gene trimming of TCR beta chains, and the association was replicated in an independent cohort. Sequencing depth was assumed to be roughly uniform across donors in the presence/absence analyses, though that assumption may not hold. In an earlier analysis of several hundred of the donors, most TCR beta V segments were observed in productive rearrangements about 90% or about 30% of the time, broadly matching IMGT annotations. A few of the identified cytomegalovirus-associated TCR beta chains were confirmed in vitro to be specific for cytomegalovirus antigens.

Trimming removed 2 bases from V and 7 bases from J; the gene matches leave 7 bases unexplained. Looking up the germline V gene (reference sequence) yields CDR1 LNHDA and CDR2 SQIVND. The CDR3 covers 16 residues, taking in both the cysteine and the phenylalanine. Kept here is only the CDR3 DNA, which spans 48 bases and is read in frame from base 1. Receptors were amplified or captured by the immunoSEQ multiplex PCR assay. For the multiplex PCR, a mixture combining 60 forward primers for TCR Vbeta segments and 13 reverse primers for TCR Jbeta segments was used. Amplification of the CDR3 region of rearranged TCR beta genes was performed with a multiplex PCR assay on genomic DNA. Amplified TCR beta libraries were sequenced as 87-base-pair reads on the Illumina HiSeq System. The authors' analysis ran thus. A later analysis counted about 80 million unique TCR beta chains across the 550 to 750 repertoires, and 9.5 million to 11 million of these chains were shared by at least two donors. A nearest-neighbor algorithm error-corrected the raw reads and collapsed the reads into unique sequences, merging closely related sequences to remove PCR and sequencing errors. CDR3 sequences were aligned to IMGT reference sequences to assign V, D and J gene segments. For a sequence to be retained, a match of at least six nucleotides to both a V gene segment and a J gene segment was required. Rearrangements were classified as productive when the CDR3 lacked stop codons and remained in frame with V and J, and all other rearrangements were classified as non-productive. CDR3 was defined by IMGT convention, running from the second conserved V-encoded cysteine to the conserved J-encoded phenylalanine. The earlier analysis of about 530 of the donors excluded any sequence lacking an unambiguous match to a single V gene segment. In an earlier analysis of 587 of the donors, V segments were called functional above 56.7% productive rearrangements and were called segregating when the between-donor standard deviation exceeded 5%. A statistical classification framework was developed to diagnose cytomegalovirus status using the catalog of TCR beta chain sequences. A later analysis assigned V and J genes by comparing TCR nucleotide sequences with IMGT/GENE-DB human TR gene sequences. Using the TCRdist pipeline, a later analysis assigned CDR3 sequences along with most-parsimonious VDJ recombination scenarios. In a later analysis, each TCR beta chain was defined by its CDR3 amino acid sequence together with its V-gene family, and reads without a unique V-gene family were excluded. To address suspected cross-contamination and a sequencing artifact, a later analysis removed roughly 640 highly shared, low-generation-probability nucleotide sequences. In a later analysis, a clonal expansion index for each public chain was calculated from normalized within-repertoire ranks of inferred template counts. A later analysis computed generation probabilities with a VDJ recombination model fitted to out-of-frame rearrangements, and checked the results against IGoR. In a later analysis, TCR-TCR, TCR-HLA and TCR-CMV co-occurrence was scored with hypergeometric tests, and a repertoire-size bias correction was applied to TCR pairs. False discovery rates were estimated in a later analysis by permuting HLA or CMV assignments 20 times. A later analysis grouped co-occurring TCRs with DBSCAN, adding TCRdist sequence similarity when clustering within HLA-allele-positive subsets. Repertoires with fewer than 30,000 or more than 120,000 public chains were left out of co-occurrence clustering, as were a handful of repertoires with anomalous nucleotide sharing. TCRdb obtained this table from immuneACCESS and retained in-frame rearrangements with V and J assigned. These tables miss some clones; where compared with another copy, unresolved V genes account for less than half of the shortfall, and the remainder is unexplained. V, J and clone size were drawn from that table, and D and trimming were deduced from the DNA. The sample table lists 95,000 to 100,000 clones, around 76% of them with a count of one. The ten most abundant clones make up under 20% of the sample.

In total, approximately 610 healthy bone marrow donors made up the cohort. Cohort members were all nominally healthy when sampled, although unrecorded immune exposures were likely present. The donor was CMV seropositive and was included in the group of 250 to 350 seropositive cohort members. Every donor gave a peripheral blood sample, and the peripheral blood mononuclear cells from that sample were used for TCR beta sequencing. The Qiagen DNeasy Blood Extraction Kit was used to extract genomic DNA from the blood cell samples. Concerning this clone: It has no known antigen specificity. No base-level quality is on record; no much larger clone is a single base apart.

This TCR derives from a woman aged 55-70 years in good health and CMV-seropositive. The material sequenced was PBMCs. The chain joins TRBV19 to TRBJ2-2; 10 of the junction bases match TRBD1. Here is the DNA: TGTGCCAGTAGTATACGTGACAGGGGGCGTCACGGGGAGCTGTTTTTT. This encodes CASSIRDRGRHGELFF.